This T cell receptor beta chain came from a study of human T cells and chemical hapten exposure (dated by TCRdb to the early 2020s). Background for the entire study: For sensitization, 2% DPC in acetone was applied to a 2 cm by 2 cm area of upper inner arm skin. Weekly therapeutic DPC doses were additionally applied to the scalp of patients throughout the approximately 23-week study period. Patch testing on the upper back used Finn chambers containing 0.01% DPC, with scoring done after 6 days according to International Contact Dermatitis Research Group standards. The mostly female patient cohort included alopecia areata with under or over 50% scalp involvement, alopecia totalis and alopecia universalis. Libraries were pooled for sequencing, and per-sample TCR yields varied mainly because of small differences in library volumes within the pool. This study followed changes in the peripheral blood TCR repertoire in vivo during primary and secondary sensitization of alopecia patients to the hapten diphenylcyclopropenone (DPC). Patient blood was sampled pre-sensitization (week 0) and at 2, 6 and about 24 weeks after DPC sensitization. Blood for TCR sequencing was provided by twenty-nine alopecia patients at one to four time points (pre-sensitization, 2, 6 and 24 weeks). Study-level results and caveats: The number of PT1 expanded TCRs positively correlated with patch test score, significant at thresholds 8, 16 and 32 but not 4. Because all patients had alopecia, a presumed autoimmune disease, the immune response of the patients might differ from that of healthy individuals. The number of TCRs above 1 in 1000 frequency did not change with DPC sensitization; there was no evidence of global repertoire structure alterations. Expanded TCRs formed significantly more large CDR3 similarity clusters than pre-sensitization or healthy control sets, consistent with antigen-driven responses. Repeated subsampling changed both the strength of the expansion versus patch-test correlation and the threshold at which that correlation became significant.

Details on this clonotype: The target of this receptor is not known. Per-base quality was not reported, and no clone a single base away is much larger than it.

Looking up the germline V gene (reference sequence) yields CDR1 DFQATT and CDR2 SNEGSKA. The CDR3 runs 15 residues from the cysteine to the phenylalanine. The sequence is cut down to CDR3 DNA, 45 bases in frame from base 1. Compared with germline, V lacks 1 base and J lacks 1 base; bases without a gene match: 3. Library preparation used RACE. This sample was sequenced with a NextSeq 500. Library preparation attached unique molecular identifiers to individual cDNA molecules for quantitative, reproducible TCR counting. From each blood RNA sample, both TCR alpha and TCR beta chains were sequenced. The original pipeline was this. A median of roughly 99,000 TCRs per sample was observed, with a range of about 20,000 to 750,000. The Decombinator software suite was used to annotate V, J and CDR3 in the TCR reads. To make PS versus PT1 abundance plots, every sample was subsampled to the same number of TCRs (28,000). Expanded TCRs were defined as absent before sensitization and observed at least eight times at the 2-week time point. TCRdb's own reprocessing of the public reads used fastp at Q25 and MiXCR and kept productive beta chains. CDR3 protein sequences are deduplicated, and each keeps its most common genes and DNA. It is TCRdb's table, rather than the study itself, that gives the V and J calls and clone size. The table for this sample lists about 54,000 distinct CDR3 sequences; around 10% of them were counted only once. Jointly, the top ten make up roughly 1.7% of the sample.

This specimen's time point label, interpreted: patch test 2, 6 weeks after DPC sensitization. The meaning of the sample's treatment or condition label: therapeutic diphenylcyclopropenone sensitization with weekly scalp DPC. At each patch-test visit, blood was drawn before the patch test was applied. Patients were considered eligible if aged 18 to 70, diagnosed with alopecia and deemed suitable for DPC therapy, and patients were excluded if pregnant. Unfractionated whole blood was collected in Tempus Blood RNA tubes, and total RNA was extracted from that blood. The origin of this receptor is a woman aged 45 to 65 with alopecia areata. Some clones in this sample may be carry-over from other donors' samples. The V gene is TRBV20-1 and the J gene is TRBJ2-3; TRBD2 agrees with 9 junctional bases. The sequencing here drew on whole blood, taken in connection with sensitization to the hapten diphenylcyclopropenone (DPC). The CDR3 amino acid sequence is: CSARVAGGGTDTQYF. DNA sequence: TGCAGTGCTAGAGTGGCGGGGGGGGGCACAGATACGCAGTATTTT.